This T cell receptor (beta chain) was sequenced for a study of blood T cell repertoires in COVID-19. For the study at large: Sample material is recorded as cDNA or gDNA derived from T cells, B-cell-depleted T cells, or PBMCs.

Per germline, CDR1 MNHEY and CDR2 SMNVEV (reference sequence). Trimming took 7 bases from V and 9 from J; bases not matched to a gene: 12. The CDR3 totals 15 residues. The authors' processing: From reference gene primer amplification, estimates of nucleated cell counts were derived. Using immunoSEQ multiplex PCR, the repertoire was profiled, and TCRdb retains in-frame clones only, with some absent. V and J calls and clone size follow that table, whereas D and trimming were derived from the DNA. The sample holds around 250,000 clones, roughly 86% seen once. V and J are TRBV27 and TRBJ1-6, with 7 bases aligning to TRBD1. Sequencing input: peripheral blood. The source of this sequence is a woman in her 70s with active or convalescent COVID-19. The CDR3 DNA sequence: TGTGCCAGCAACCCGGACAGGATTCCCAGTTCACCCCTCCACTTT. Its translation: CASNPDRIPSSPLHF.